Given below is one T cell receptor beta chain in context. Trimming pared 0 bases from V and 4 bases from J, leaving 15 bases between. This CDR3 region has 16 residues. Germline V gene data show CDR1 as MNHNS and CDR2 as SASEGT. This sample is drawn from a study of cytomegalovirus exposure and HLA in healthy donors. PCR primers comprised 60 Vbeta and 13 Jbeta primers. Profiling relied on immunoSEQ multiplex PCR, and the TCRdb table lists in-frame clones only, not all of them. The table has over 100,000 clones, about three fifths seen once. This rearrangement joins TRBV6-1 to TRBJ1-2; D is ambiguous. The sample comprised PBMCs. This TCR was recovered from a man aged 35-49 years in good health and CMV-seropositive. The CDR3 loop is CASSEARWGVGYGYTF. The CDR3 DNA reads TGTGCCAGCAGTGAAGCGCGGTGGGGAGTGGGCTATGGCTACACCTTC.